The entry below describes one TCR gamma chain. The antigen is not known. A read error is the likely source, as a far larger clone sits one nucleotide away. This sample is drawn from a study of Vδ1+ human thymocytes. Notes on the study in general: Many TRG clonotypes were shared between donors; TRD repertoires were essentially private. Highly polyclonal TRG and TRD repertoires with Gaussian CDR3 length distributions appeared in thymus.

CDR1 and CDR2 from the germline V gene are VENAVY and YDSYNSRV. This CDR3 has 11 residues. RNA was extracted from the cells and then reverse transcribed. Multiplex PCR used pooled V-gene forward primers and a constant-region reverse primer to amplify CDR3s. TCRdb fed the multiplex PCR reads into CATT to redo clone calling. The sample consists of several thousand gamma-chain clones, 35% to 45% of them appearing once. V and J are TRGV8 and TRGJ1 or TRGJ2. Germline matching of the DNA provided the J gene here, since TCRdb leaves it blank. This TCR came from a boy less than two years old who had congenital heart surgery. The material sequenced was Vdelta1+ gamma-delta thymocytes from the thymus. Sample subset: FACS-sorted CD3+ TCRalphabeta- TCRVdelta1+ TCRVdelta2- thymocytes. CDR3 residues: CATWDYYKKLF. The CDR3 bases are TGTGCCACCTGGGATTACTATAAGAAACTCTTT.